The entry that follows covers one T cell receptor beta chain sequence. Germline assignment: CDR1 SEHNR and CDR2 FQNEAQ (reference sequence). This CDR3 has 14 amino acids. The trim removed 6 bases at V and 6 bases at J, leaving 8 bases unmatched. A duration under 3 months, NOSPECS ≥4, CAS ≥3 and moderate-to-severe activity characterized the donors with ophthalmopathy. Symptoms, serum thyroxine and TRAb, thyroid ultrasound, and orbital computed tomography formed the diagnostic basis. Amplified material comprised TCR beta CDR3 regions derived from RNA transcripts. Investigators did first-round RT-PCR with HTBI primers, then second-round multiplex PCR. TCRdb processed the multiplex PCR reads anew with MiXCR; each CDR3 protein has one entry. This table has some 750,000 distinct CDR3 sequences, roughly two fifths appearing once. This specimen belongs to a study of Graves' ophthalmopathy and Graves' hyperthyroidism.

This TCR was recovered from an adult man with Graves' ophthalmopathy. Sequencing used peripheral blood. The V call is TRBV7-9, the J call TRBJ2-7; 10 bases fit TRBD2. The DNA of the CDR3 is TGTGCCAGCAGAGAAAGCGGGAGGGGAGGCGAGCAGTACTTC. It is translated as CASRESGRGGEQYF.